These 32 T cell receptor beta chains came from one sample sequenced in a study of cytomegalovirus exposure and HLA in healthy donors. Researchers ran the PCR with 60 Vbeta and 13 Jbeta primers. TCRdb's copy holds only in-frame clones and misses some; the assay was immunoSEQ multiplex PCR. The top ten hold approximately 2% of the sample, which has roughly 100,000 clones, approximately 74% seen once. Sequences were obtained from PBMCs. All receptors come from a woman aged 40 to 55 in good health and CMV-seronegative.

The genes are TRBV7-9 and TRBJ2-7; 7 positions agree with TRBD1. Trimming cost V 5 bases and J 2 bases; bases outside gene matches: 15. The V gene's germline CDR1 is SEHNR and CDR2 FQNEAQ (reference sequence). The CDR3 has 17 residues. The CDR3 reads CASSHLEGRGITYEQYF. The CDR3 DNA follows: TGTGCCAGCAGCCACTTAGAAGGCAGGGGGATCACCTACGAGCAGTACTTC. The full variable domain, rest sourced from reference TRBV7-9 and TRBJ2-7, is DTGVSQNPRHKITKRGQNVTFRCDPISEHNRLYWYRQTLGQGPEFLTYFQNEAQLEKSRLLSDRFSAERPKGSFSTLEIQRTEQGDSAMYLCASSHLEGRGITYEQYFGPGTRLTVT.

Turning to this clone: At one of its ends the junction is not consistent with the germline gene, which may arise from a read error. The V call is TRBV11-1, the J call TRBJ2-3, with 7 positions matching TRBD2. This CDR3 spans 14 amino acids. Germline-derived CDR1 and CDR2 are SGHAT and FQDESV (reference sequence). The CDR3 region is CAGSPAGRSDTQYF. In DNA form, the CDR3 reads TGTGCCGGCAGCCCAGCGGGAAGGTCAGATACGCAGTATTTT.

The gene calls are TRBV18 and TRBJ1-1, with unresolved D. The CDR3 extends over 13 amino acids. The germline V gene encodes CDR1 KGHSH and CDR2 LQKENI. Deletions cut 4 bases from V and 1 base from J, with 7 bases between. Here the CDR3 reads CASSRQENTEAFF. As DNA, the CDR3 is TGTGCCAGCTCACGACAAGAGAACACTGAAGCTTTCTTT.

V usage is TRBV2 and J usage is TRBJ2-3; no clear D gene. Germline V CDR1 and CDR2: SNHLY, FYNNEI. The V end lost 2 bases, the J end lost 0 bases, and 6 bases lay between the germline ends. The CDR3 has 14 residues. In nucleotides, the CDR3 is TGTGCCAGCAGTGAACAGGCGAGCACAGATACGCAGTATTTT. Its translation is CASSEQASTDTQYF.

J is TRBJ1-5 and V is TRBV7-8, with 10 bases that match TRBD1. CDR1 SGHVS and CDR2 FQNEAQ come from the germline V gene. The CDR3 totals 16 residues. J was trimmed by 9 bases and V by 5 bases; bases with no gene match: 13. This CDR3 is CASSISGTGALGPQHF. As DNA, the CDR3 is TGTGCCAGCAGCATCTCCGGGACAGGGGCCCTTGGGCCCCAGCATTTT.

This clone was observed a few times. CDR3 loop: CAWSSTGGRLTDTQYF. The CDR3 region has the DNA TGTGCCTGGAGTTCAACAGGGGGGCGATTAACAGATACGCAGTATTTT. The rearrangement links TRBV30 to TRBJ2-3, with TRBD1 identical over 8 bases. The CDR3 is 16 residues long. CDR1 and CDR2 from the germline V gene are GTSNPN and SVGIG (reference sequence). V shed 2 bases and J 3 bases; nucleotides not matched to a gene: 10. The full variable domain, rest sourced from reference TRBV30 and TRBJ2-3, is SQTIHQWPATLVQPVGSPLSLECTVEGTSNPNLYWYRQAAGRGLQLLFYSVGIGQISSEVPQNLSASRPQDRQFILSSKKLLLSDSGFYLCAWSSTGGRLTDTQYFGPGTRLTVL.

This chain links TRBV9 with TRBJ2-7; 8 nucleotides line up with TRBD1. This CDR3 contains 12 residues. The germline gives CDR1 SGDLS, CDR2 YYNGEE. Trimming took 3 bases from V and 7 from J; bases not matched to a gene: 3. The CDR3 spells CASSATGGEQYF. The CDR3 DNA is TGTGCCAGCAGCGCCACAGGGGGAGAGCAGTACTTC.

This clone was seen a handful of times. V gene TRBV7-3 combines with J gene TRBJ1-1, with a possible D match to TRBD1 (5 bases). The ends were cut back, 1 base at V and 1 base at J, with 7 bases in the middle. There are 14 residues in the CDR3. Germline assignment: CDR1 SGHTA and CDR2 FQGTGA. CDR3 amino acids: CASSLMGQNTEAFF. The CDR3 DNA reads as TGTGCCAGCAGCTTAATGGGGCAGAACACTGAAGCTTTCTTT.

The CDR3 coding sequence is TGTGCCAGTAGTTCAGCCTTGGGAGGGAATTATATGGATGAAAAACTGTTTTTT. It yields the protein CASSSALGGNYMDEKLFF. This chain connects TRBV19 to TRBJ1-4, with D uncertain. Germline V gene lookup returns CDR1 LNHDA and CDR2 SQIVND (reference sequence). The CDR3 totals 18 residues. V shed 5 bases and J shed 6 bases, with 25 bases lying between them.

This clone was counted only a few times. The chain combines TRBV12-5 with TRBJ2-1; 8 bases line up with TRBD2. Germline CDR1 reads LGHNT; CDR2 reads FRNRAP. Trimming cost V 1 base and J 2 bases; bases outside gene matches: 4. The CDR3 is 16 amino acids. CDR3 nucleotide sequence: TGTGCTAGTGGTTTGGAGGTCGGGGGGGCCTACAATGAGCAGTTCTTC. Amino acids: CASGLEVGGAYNEQFF.

The rearrangement joins TRBV21-1 to TRBJ2-7; the table's D call, TRBD1, has no DNA check behind it. TRBV21-1 is a pseudogene locus. There are 16 residues in the CDR3. Here the CDR3 DNA reads TGTGCCAGCAGCTCACGACTCCGGGACAGACAATACGAGCAGTACTTC. Encoded protein: CASSSRLRDRQYEQYF.

This chain links TRBV19 with TRBJ1-1, with 11 bases fitting TRBD1. V lost 8 bases to trimming and J lost 4 bases; unmatched junction nucleotides: 3. This CDR3 region has 13 residues. Germline V gene lookup returns CDR1 LNHDA and CDR2 SQIVND (reference sequence). CDR3 DNA sequence: TGTGCCAGTGGGACAGGGGGGAGCACTGAAGCTTTCTTT. Translation: CASGTGGSTEAFF. The complete variable domain, with remaining parts taken from reference TRBV19 and TRBJ1-1, reads DGGITQSPKYLFRKEGQNVTLSCEQNLNHDAMYWYRQDPGQGLRLIYYSQIVNDFQKGDIAEGYSVSREKKESFPLTVTSAQKNPTAFYLCASGTGGSTEAFFGQGTRLTVV.

The chain carries TRBV5-6 and TRBJ2-1; possible D gene TRBD1, 6 bases. From germline, CDR1 is SGHDT and CDR2 YYEEEE. This CDR3 comprises 15 residues. The germline V and J ends were trimmed by 2 bases and 7 bases, with 16 bases remaining between them. In nucleotides, the CDR3 is TGTGCCAGCAGCTTAACAGGGAAAACAGAGAATGAGCAGTTCTTC. Amino acids: CASSLTGKTENEQFF.

Only a few counts were recorded for this clone. This chain connects TRBV15 to TRBJ2-7; 11 bases match TRBD1. The CDR3 totals 16 residues. V was pared by 5 bases and J by 0 bases, with 6 bases of the junction left unmatched. Germline lookup yields CDR1 LNHNV and CDR2 YYDKDF (reference sequence). Here the CDR3 reads CATSGTGGKSSYEQYF. The CDR3, as DNA: TGTGCCACCAGCGGGACAGGGGGAAAAAGCTCCTACGAGCAGTACTTC.

A few counts support this clone. The chain combines TRBV30 with TRBJ2-1, with 9 bases that match TRBD1. J lost 10 bases, V lost 1 base, and 11 bases had no gene match. The CDR3 runs 15 residues. Per the germline V gene, CDR1 is GTSNPN and CDR2 is SVGIG (reference sequence). CDR3 amino acids: CAWSGGDRAFGEQFF. In nucleotides, the CDR3 is TGTGCCTGGAGTGGGGGGGACAGGGCTTTTGGGGAGCAGTTCTTC. The complete variable domain, with remaining parts taken from reference TRBV30 and TRBJ2-1, reads SQTIHQWPATLVQPVGSPLSLECTVEGTSNPNLYWYRQAAGRGLQLLFYSVGIGQISSEVPQNLSASRPQDRQFILSSKKLLLSDSGFYLCAWSGGDRAFGEQFFGPGTRLTVL.

V and J are TRBV5-1 and TRBJ2-3; D is possibly TRBD1 (5 bases). V was cut by 0 bases and J by 10 bases, with 9 bases left in between. Germline loops: CDR1 SGHRS, CDR2 YFSETQ. This CDR3 is 12 amino acids long. CDR3 amino acids: CASSLDATAQYF. The CDR3 DNA sequence: TGCGCCAGCAGCTTGGACGCGACAGCGCAGTATTTT. Full variable domain (missing parts from reference TRBV5-1 and TRBJ2-3): KAGVTQTPRYLIKTRGQQVTLSCSPISGHRSVSWYQQTPGQGLQFLFEYFSETQRNKGNFPGRFSGRQFSNSRSEMNVSTLELGDSALYLCASSLDATAQYFGPGTRLTVL.

The table lists this clone with a few counts. V gene TRBV10-3 combines with J gene TRBJ2-3; maybe TRBD1 (5 bases). Per germline, CDR1 ENHRY and CDR2 SYGVKD. The length of the CDR3 is 14 residues. Between the trimmed V and J ends, which lost 3 bases and 1 base, there was a span of 8 bases. The CDR3 loop is CAISEGEGTDTQYF. The CDR3 DNA sequence: TGTGCCATCAGTGAAGGGGAAGGCACAGATACGCAGTATTTT.

The chain links TRBV14 to TRBJ1-1; D ambiguous. The germline CDR1 and CDR2 sequences are SGHDN and FVKESK. This CDR3 comprises 15 residues. V was shortened by 2 bases and J by 0 bases, with 10 bases between the two germline ends. The CDR3 loop reads CASSQTTGMNTEAFF. CDR3 coding DNA: TGTGCCAGCAGCCAAACGACGGGAATGAACACTGAAGCTTTCTTT.

The table lists this clone with a few counts. The V gene is TRBV14, the J gene TRBJ2-1; 9 bases agree with TRBD2. CDR3 size: 13 residues. The V segment lost 1 base and the J segment 14 bases; nucleotides outside the gene matches: 6. The germline V gene has CDR1 SGHDN and CDR2 FVKESK. The CDR3 spells CASSQAGGGDEFF. CDR3 bases: TGTGCCAGCAGCCAAGCGGGCGGGGGGGATGAGTTCTTC.

This chain uses TRBV7-9 with TRBJ2-4, with 8 nucleotides matching TRBD1. The CDR3 extends over 15 amino acids. CDR1 is SEHNR, CDR2 FQNEAQ, per germline (reference sequence). J lost 1 base, V lost 5 bases, and 4 bases had no gene match. Here the CDR3 DNA reads TGTGCCAGCAGCACGGACAGGGTGGCCAAAAACATTCAGTACTTC. Translating it yields CASSTDRVAKNIQYF.

The chain uses TRBV30 and TRBJ2-1; 10 nucleotides match TRBD2. Germline V gene sequence: CDR1 GTSNPN, CDR2 SVGIG (reference sequence). The CDR3 has 17 residues. The junction had 10 bases not matched to a gene; V was cut back by 1 base and J by 4 bases. CDR3 nucleotide sequence: TGTGCCTGGAGTGCCGTGCGGACTAGCGGAAAATACAATGAGCAGTTCTTC. Protein product: CAWSAVRTSGKYNEQFF.

The chain joins TRBV30 to TRBJ2-3, with D perhaps TRBD1 (6 bases). CDR3 length: 14 residues. CDR1 is GTSNPN and CDR2 is SVGIG in the germline V gene (reference sequence). Between the trimmed V and J ends, which lost 4 bases and 0 bases, there was a span of 11 bases. The CDR3 coding sequence is TGTGCCTGGAAAAGGGGGTTTAGCACAGATACGCAGTATTTT. Amino acid sequence: CAWKRGFSTDTQYF.

This clone was seen once. The rearrangement uses TRBV5-4 and TRBJ2-1, with D possibly TRBD1 on 5 matching bases. V was trimmed by 0 bases and J by 7 bases, leaving 11 bases between them. The CDR3 contains 14 residues. The germline V gene encodes CDR1 SGHNT and CDR2 YYREEE (reference sequence). Here the CDR3 reads CASSLEPGRNEQFF. For the CDR3, the DNA is TGTGCCAGCAGCTTGGAACCAGGGCGGAATGAGCAGTTCTTC.

The CDR3 region is CASRARTGPYGYTF. Written as DNA, the CDR3 is TGTGCCAGCAGAGCGCGGACAGGGCCCTATGGCTACACCTTC. V and J are TRBV2 and TRBJ1-2, with 8 bases identical to TRBD1. The ends lost 6 bases at V and 4 bases at J; junction bases unmatched: 7. CDR3 length equals 14 residues. Germline CDR1 and CDR2: SNHLY and FYNNEI.

This chain connects TRBV7-3 to TRBJ1-1; D remains ambiguous. Trimming took 3 bases from V and 4 from J, leaving 9 bases between them. The CDR3 totals 13 residues. The germline CDR1 and CDR2 sequences are SGHTA and FQGTGA. CDR3 nucleotides: TGTGCCAGCAGCTTCGAAAGGAGCACTGAAGCTTTCTTT. This sequence encodes CASSFERSTEAFF. The entire variable domain, with the rest obtained from reference TRBV7-3 and TRBJ1-1, is as follows: GAGVSQTPSNKVTEKGKYVELRCDPISGHTALYWYRQSLGQGPEFLIYFQGTGAADDSGLPNDRFFAVRPEGSVSTLKIQRTERGDSAVYLCASSFERSTEAFFGQGTRLTVV.

The chain carries TRBV19 and TRBJ2-6; TRBD1 matches 7 bases. Per germline, CDR1 LNHDA and CDR2 SQIVND (reference sequence). The CDR3 extends over 16 amino acids. The ends lost 7 bases at V and 1 base at J; junction bases unmatched: 7. The CDR3 DNA reads TGTGCCAGTACCCTTAGACAGGGTTCTGGGGCCAACGTCCTGACTTTC. It translates to CASTLRQGSGANVLTF.

This chain connects TRBV6-5 to TRBJ2-5; D is perhaps TRBD1 (5 bases). The CDR3 sequence is 13 residues long. Germline-derived CDR1 and CDR2 are MNHEY and SVGAGI. Trimming took 5 bases from V and 10 from J, leaving 17 bases between them. The CDR3 is CASSEGQGVVQYF. Here the CDR3 DNA reads TGTGCCAGCAGTGAAGGTCAGGGTGTGGTCCAGTACTTC.

The DNA of the CDR3 is TGTGCCAGCAGCCAAGACAGGGGCGGAAACACCATATATTTT. It is translated as CASSQDRGGNTIYF. The chain has TRBV14 and TRBJ1-3; D possibly corresponds to TRBD1 (6 bases). The CDR3 is made up of 14 amino acids. Germline V gives CDR1 SGHDN, CDR2 FVKESK. Trimming stripped 0 bases from V and 4 bases from J, with 7 bases between.

This chain connects TRBV29-1 to TRBJ2-2; tentatively, D is TRBD1 (6 bases). Trimming stripped 6 bases from V and 7 bases from J, with 15 bases between. Germline assignment: CDR1 SQVTM and CDR2 ANQGSEA. The length of the CDR3 is 13 residues. The CDR3 loop is CSVGHSRGGELFF. The CDR3, as DNA: TGCAGCGTGGGACACTCACGGGGCGGGGAGCTGTTTTTT.

This clone came up a few times. CDR3 bases: TGTGCCAGCAGCTCCGGGACAGGGGACTATGGCTACACCTTC. Translation: CASSSGTGDYGYTF. This chain joins TRBV7-9 and TRBJ1-2, with 10 bases matching TRBD1. The J segment lost 3 bases and the V segment lost 4 bases, leaving 2 bases of the junction unmatched. This CDR3 is 14 amino acids long. The germline gives CDR1 SEHNR, CDR2 FQNEAQ (reference sequence).

This chain joins TRBV30 and TRBJ1-2; no definite D call. V was pared by 2 bases and J by 4 bases, with 14 bases between. Germline V gene sequence: CDR1 GTSNPN, CDR2 SVGIG (reference sequence). CDR3 size: 14 residues. CDR3 in amino acids: CAWSILETSYGYTF. CDR3 in DNA: TGTGCCTGGAGTATCCTCGAGACATCCTATGGCTACACCTTC.

The table lists this clone with a few counts. A read error may account for a junction end that differs from germline. The chain carries TRBV7-9 and TRBJ2-2; D may be TRBD1 (6 bases). The germline V gene has CDR1 SEHNR and CDR2 FQNEAQ (reference sequence). There are 16 residues in the CDR3. The CDR3 region has the DNA TGTTCCAGCAGCCCGGCCCCGGACAGGAACACCGGGGAGCTGTTTTTT. As protein: CSSSPAPDRNTGELFF.